The next 18 T cell receptor beta chains were all read from a single sample in a study of blood T cell repertoires in COVID-19. Some clones are missing from TCRdb's copy, which holds only in-frame ones; the method was immunoSEQ multiplex PCR. The table lists some 350,000 clones, roughly 90% of them singletons. Material: peripheral blood. The receptors originated from a woman aged 70-85 years with COVID-19, enrolled during active disease.

About this clone: The junction does not match germline at one end; this may be a read error. The V and J genes are TRBV6-1 and TRBJ1-6; D not resolved. The V gene's germline CDR1 is MNHNS and CDR2 SASEGT. The CDR3 covers 14 residues. The DNA of the CDR3 is TGTGCCAGCAGGGAAGGAGCTAATAATTCACCCCTCCACTTT. Translated: CASREGANNSPLHF.

This sequence joins TRBV7-2 and TRBJ2-7, with TRBD2 matching 15 bases. This CDR3 is built from 15 residues. With 5 bases clipped from V and 5 bases from J, the junction kept 4 bases outside the gene matches. Germline loops: CDR1 SGHTA, CDR2 FQGNSA. CDR3 DNA sequence: TGTGCCAGCAGCATGGGACTAGCGGGGGGCAACGAGCAGTACTTC. Protein: CASSMGLAGGNEQYF.

The chain joins TRBV2 to TRBJ2-1; 14 bases fit TRBD2. The CDR3 contains 16 residues. CDR1 and CDR2 (germline): SNHLY, FYNNEI. After removal of 1 base from V and 8 bases from J, the junction contained 4 bases not matched to a gene. This CDR3 is CASSEGLAGGPHEQFF. The CDR3 DNA follows: TGTGCCAGCAGTGAAGGACTAGCGGGGGGGCCCCATGAGCAGTTCTTC.

The chain employs TRBV12-1 and TRBJ1-5. TRBV12-1 represents a pseudogene. CDR3 length: 18 residues. CDR3 region: CASSFRFQGGRKYQPQHF. For the CDR3, the DNA is TGTGCCAGCAGCTTTAGGTTTCAGGGAGGACGGAAATATCAGCCCCAGCATTTT.

The chain combines TRBV28 with TRBJ2-1, with a tentative D call TRBD1 (5 bases). Germline CDR1 is MDHEN and CDR2 is SYDVKM. V was shortened by 2 bases and J by 2 bases, with 7 bases between the two germline ends. The CDR3 is 14 amino acids. The CDR3 DNA is TGTGCCAGCAGTTTAGTCAGGGCCTACAATGAGCAGTTCTTC. Amino acid sequence: CASSLVRAYNEQFF.

This clone occurred a few times. V is TRBV9 and J is TRBJ1-3; 9 nucleotides match TRBD1. Losses at the gene ends were 4 bases for V and 4 bases for J; bases not matched to a gene: 9. CDR3 length: 16 amino acids. The germline V gene encodes CDR1 SGDLS and CDR2 YYNGEE. The CDR3 sequence is CASSPGTGTFGNTIYF. In nucleotides, the CDR3 is TGTGCCAGCAGCCCAGGGACAGGGACTTTCGGAAACACCATATATTTT. Variable domain in full (rest from reference TRBV9 and TRBJ1-3): DSGVTQTPKHLITATGQRVTLRCSPRSGDLSVYWYQQSLDQGLQFLIQYYNGEERAKGNILERFSAQQFPDLHSELNLSSLELGDSALYFCASSPGTGTFGNTIYFGEGSWLTVV.

V usage is TRBV6-5 and J usage is TRBJ1-1; no clear D. V gave up 0 bases and J gave up 6 bases, with 8 bases separating them. Per the germline V gene, CDR1 is MNHEY and CDR2 is SVGAGI. This CDR3 has 13 residues. The chain's CDR3 is CASSYSPDSEAFF. CDR3 sequence (DNA): TGTGCCAGCAGTTACTCTCCCGACTCTGAAGCTTTCTTT.

This rearrangement joins TRBV3-1 (or the pseudogene TRBV3-2) to TRBJ2-7; D uncertain. V was shortened by 1 base and J by 2 bases, with 3 bases between the two germline ends. Germline V lookup: CDR1 LGHDT, CDR2 YNNKEL (reference sequence). The CDR3 is 12 residues long. CDR3 protein: CASSQVTYEQYF. In DNA, the CDR3 is TGTGCCAGCAGCCAAGTTACCTACGAGCAGTACTTC.

The count of this clone is one. This chain's CDR3 is CASSRGQVHEANYGYTF. CDR3 coding DNA: TGTGCCAGCAGCAGGGGACAGGTTCACGAAGCTAACTATGGCTACACCTTC. This chain links TRBV7-9 with TRBJ1-2; 8 positions agree with TRBD1. V shed 5 bases and J 0 bases; nucleotides not matched to a gene: 11. CDR1 SEHNR and CDR2 FQNEAQ come from the germline V gene (reference sequence). The CDR3 runs to 17 residues.

The V and J genes are TRBV4-1 and TRBJ1-6; a weak D match, TRBD1 (5 bases). Germline CDR1 reads MGHRA; CDR2 reads YSYEKL. The CDR3 totals 16 residues. V was trimmed by 1 base and J by 5 bases, leaving 12 bases between them. The CDR3 DNA is TGCGCCAGCAGCCAAGTTGCAGGGTGGGATAATTCACCCCTCCACTTT. It encodes CASSQVAGWDNSPLHF.

Remarks on this clone: The same CDR3 also results from other DNA sequences found in this sample. The chain joins TRBV12-3 or TRBV12-4 to TRBJ1-1; possible D gene TRBD1, 5 bases. This CDR3 contains 11 residues. V lost 9 bases to trimming and J lost 3 bases, with 8 bases between them. The CDR3 loop reads CASRGDTEAFF. The CDR3 DNA follows: TGTGCCAGTCGGGGGGACACTGAAGCTTTCTTT.

The rearrangement uses TRBV11-2 and TRBJ1-1; D remains ambiguous. V shed 4 bases and J shed 3 bases, with 12 bases lying between them. The CDR3 extends over 14 amino acids. Germline V lookup: CDR1 SGHAT, CDR2 FQNNGV. In DNA, the CDR3 is TGTGCCAGCAGCTCTCGTACGTCGGACACTGAAGCTTTCTTT. It is translated as CASSSRTSDTEAFF.

This chain links TRBV9 with TRBJ1-5, with TRBD1 as a possible D gene (5 bases). Per germline, CDR1 SGDLS and CDR2 YYNGEE. The V and J ends lost 0 bases and 4 bases respectively, with 11 bases between them. The CDR3 loop spans 15 amino acids. CDR3 amino acids: CASSVGGGVNQPQHF. The CDR3 nucleotides read TGTGCCAGCAGCGTAGGGGGCGGGGTTAATCAGCCCCAGCATTTT.

CDR3 nucleotide sequence: TGCGCCTGCTCGGAGACAGGTACATCTGGAAACACCATATATTTT. Its protein is CACSETGTSGNTIYF. This sequence joins TRBV5-1 and TRBJ1-3; the D gene is possibly TRBD1 (6 bases). The CDR3 consists of 15 residues. CDR1 is SGHRS and CDR2 is YFSETQ in the germline V gene. V was cut by 10 bases and J by 1 base, with 18 bases left in between. The variable domain in full, with the rest retrieved from reference TRBV5-1 and TRBJ1-3, is KAGVTQTPRYLIKTRGQQVTLSCSPISGHRSVSWYQQTPGQGLQFLFEYFSETQRNKGNFPGRFSGRQFSNSRSEMNVSTLELGDSALYLCACSETGTSGNTIYFGEGSWLTVV.

The chain joins TRBV2 to TRBJ2-4; 7 positions agree with TRBD2. The CDR3 is made up of 13 amino acids. CDR1 SNHLY and CDR2 FYNNEI come from the germline V gene. The trim removed 8 bases at V and 7 bases at J, leaving 8 bases unmatched. In nucleotides, the CDR3 is TGTGCCAGCGACCGACTAGCACAGAACATTCAGTACTTC. Amino acid sequence: CASDRLAQNIQYF.

This clone was observed a few times. The V call is TRBV12-3 or TRBV12-4, the J call TRBJ1-1; D is unresolved. Trimming took 5 bases from V and 8 from J, leaving 15 bases between them. This CDR3 has 13 residues. The CDR3 protein is CASSPPKSLEAFF. In DNA form, the CDR3 reads TGTGCCAGCAGTCCCCCTAAAAGCCTAGAAGCTTTCTTT.

This rearrangement joins TRBV7-9 to TRBJ1-2; D not certain. The CDR3 totals 12 residues. Germline V gene sequence: CDR1 SEHNR, CDR2 FQNEAQ (reference sequence). The ends were cut back, 1 base at V and 3 bases at J, with 3 bases in the middle. CDR3 amino acids: CASSLVDYGYTF. DNA for the CDR3: TGTGCCAGCAGCTTAGTAGACTATGGCTACACCTTC.

The rearrangement links TRBV5-6 to TRBJ1-1; weak D call: TRBD1 (5 bases). V was trimmed by 3 bases and J by 5 bases, leaving 14 bases between them. The CDR3 is 14 amino acids. Germline V lookup: CDR1 SGHDT, CDR2 YYEEEE. The CDR3 DNA follows: TGTGCCAGCAGCTGGTCCCTCCAGGGAACTGAAGCTTTCTTT. Its protein product is CASSWSLQGTEAFF.